Sequencing of this T cell receptor beta chain was carried out in a study of monozygotic twins with cystic fibrosis. Whole-study context: Roughly 2.8 micrograms of fragmented DNA underwent approximately 15 PCR cycles for library preparation. Overall study results and limits: Co-twins had the most similar V usage for 13 of 16 pairs, J for 8. No link emerged between shared CDR3 counts and age, concordance or severity.

As for this clone: Its antigen is not identified.

Germline CDR1 is SGHRS and CDR2 is YFSETQ. This CDR3 is built from 15 residues. The germline V and J ends were trimmed by 3 bases and 4 bases, with 14 bases remaining between them. The protocol was immunoSEQ multiplex PCR, while the TCRdb copy is restricted to in-frame clones and leaves out a portion. Altogether approximately 20,000 clones are present, around 98% being singletons, with the ten largest covering around 0.14%. The TCR comes from a girl aged 5 to 17 with cystic fibrosis. V is TRBV5-1 and J is TRBJ2-1; possible D gene TRBD2, 6 bases. The sample was blood. The CDR3 DNA reads TGCGCCAGCAGCTCTAGGGAGGTTGGGTACAATGAGCAGTTCTTC. The encoded protein is CASSSREVGYNEQFF.